These T cell receptor beta chains were read from a single sample in a study of graft-versus-host responses after intestinal transplantation. For these receptors, no antigen is known. Here immunoSEQ multiplex PCR was the method, and the copy in TCRdb shows in-frame clones only, minus some. The sample holds more than 100,000 clones, around 96% seen once. The starting material was unstimulated CD8+ T cells sorted from spleen or lymph node cells, obtained before intestinal transplant. These receptors were collected from a human donor who received an intestinal transplant. Each CDR3 is given with its conserved first and last residue. The D gene is left open where the match is weak. The size entry is marked missing in some rows and otherwise reads once, few, many or a size class.

TGTGCCAGCAGCCTGGGGACATTGAACACTGAAGCTTTCTTT	CASSLGTLNTEAFF	TRBJ1-1	-	-	TRBV9
TGTGCCAGCAGCGAGACAGGGATGAACACTGAAGCTTTCTTT	CASSETGMNTEAFF	TRBJ1-1	TRBD1	once	TRBV7-3
TGTGCCAGCAGCTTGGAAGCGGGGGCCTCCTACGAGCAGTACTTC	CASSLEAGASYEQYF	TRBJ2-7	TRBD2	-	TRBV11-2
TGCGCCAGCAGCCCCGGACAGGGCGGCTACGAGCAGTACTTC	CASSPGQGGYEQYF	TRBJ2-7	TRBD1	-	TRBV4-1
TGTGCCAGCAGCTTTCGGCCGGGACTAGCGGGAGTTAATGAGCAGTTCTTC	CASSFRPGLAGVNEQFF	TRBJ2-1	TRBD2	-	TRBV7-6
TGTGCCAGCAGCCCCTGGGAGGGGCTGGGCTCCTACGAGCAGTACTTC	CASSPWEGLGSYEQYF	TRBJ2-7	TRBD2	once	TRBV7-6
TGTGCCATCAGTGAAGGGAGACTAGCGGGAGTTTCCTACAATGAGCAGTTCTTC	CAISEGRLAGVSYNEQFF	TRBJ2-1	TRBD2	once	TRBV10-3
TGCGCCAGCAGCCAAGCAAATTTTGGAAACACCATATATTTT	CASSQANFGNTIYF	TRBJ1-3	-	-	TRBV4-3
TGTGCCAGCAGCCCGGGGATCGACGAGCAGTACTTC	CASSPGIDEQYF	TRBJ2-7	-	-	TRBV6-5
TGTGCCAGCAGCCAACTTTGGACAGCTCAAGCTTTCTTT	CASSQLWTAQAFF	TRBJ1-1	-	-	TRBV7-9
TGTGCCAGCAGTGAAAGGGTAAGGTCCTACGAGCAGTACTTC	CASSERVRSYEQYF	TRBJ2-7	-	-	TRBV6-1
TGTGCCAGCAGTTTATCGACCACGGTGGGCACTGAAGCTTTCTTT	CASSLSTTVGTEAFF	TRBJ1-1	-	-	TRBV27
TGTGCCAGCAGCTTGGCGGCTAGCGCGGTGGCCGGGGAGCTGTTTTTT	CASSLAASAVAGELFF	TRBJ2-2	-	once	TRBV5-6
TGTGCCGGCAGTTCGACTAGCGGGGGCACCGGGGAGCTGTTTTTT	CAGSSTSGGTGELFF	TRBJ2-2	TRBD2	once	TRBV6-5
TGTGCCAGCCTGACTAATTTATATTCCTACAATGAGCAGTTCTTC	CASLTNLYSYNEQFF	TRBJ2-1	-	-	TRBV10-3
TGTGCCAGTAAAACGGGGTTGTCAGATACGCAGTATTTT	CASKTGLSDTQYF	TRBJ2-3	-	once	TRBV19
TGCGCCAGCAGCCAGTCAGGTGAGGATGAGCAGTTCTTC	CASSQSGEDEQFF	TRBJ2-1	-	-	TRBV4-3
TGTGCCAGCTGCCGGATGAACACTGAAGCTTTCTTT	CASCRMNTEAFF	TRBJ1-1	-	once	TRBV6-5
TGCGCCAGCAGCGGAACAGGGAAAAACATTCAGTACTTC	CASSGTGKNIQYF	TRBJ2-4	-	-	TRBV5-1
TGCGCCAGCAGCCAAGAGCCAGGGAGCGGCAATCAGCCCCAGCATTTT	CASSQEPGSGNQPQHF	TRBJ1-5	-	-	TRBV4-1
TGTGCCAGCAGCTCATCGACTAGTTCGGGGCACTCCTACAATGAGCAGTTCTTC	CASSSSTSSGHSYNEQFF	TRBJ2-1	-	-	TRBV7-9
TGCGCCAGCAGTGAGCCTGGGAATCAGCCCCAGCATTTT	CASSEPGNQPQHF	TRBJ1-5	-	-	TRBV10-1
TGTGCCAGCAGCTTTGACCGGTCGCTGGCTAGCTCCTACAATGAGCAGTTCTTC	CASSFDRSLASSYNEQFF	TRBJ2-1	-	-	TRBV7-2
TGTGCCAGCAGCTTGGGTGGCGGATACAATGAGCAGTTCTTC	CASSLGGGYNEQFF	TRBJ2-1	-	-	TRBV5-6
TGTGCCAGTAGTCTCCCCTTCACGACTAGTTCGCCAGATACGCAGTATTTT	CASSLPFTTSSPDTQYF	TRBJ2-3	-	-	TRBV19
TGTGCCAGTAGTATTAATAGCGGGAGATCCTACAATGAGCAGTTCTTC	CASSINSGRSYNEQFF	TRBJ2-1	TRBD2	-	TRBV19
TGTGCCACCTTAGACAGATATAACAATGAGCAGTTCTTC	CATLDRYNNEQFF	TRBJ2-1	-	-	TRBV15
TGTGCCAGCAGTTCATCCCGACGGTCCCTTCGCGACGAGCAGTACTTC	CASSSSRRSLRDEQYF	TRBJ2-7	-	-	TRBV28
TGCAGCGCAACCGGGACAGAAGACACCGGGGAGCTGTTTTTT	CSATGTEDTGELFF	TRBJ2-2	TRBD1	-	TRBV29-1
TGTGCCAGCAGTTTATTCGCGACTAGCGGGACAGAGACCCAGTACTTC	CASSLFATSGTETQYF	TRBJ2-5	TRBD2	once	TRBV27
TGTGCCAGCAGCTTAGGCCTAGGCAATGAGCAGTTCTTC	CASSLGLGNEQFF	TRBJ2-1	-	-	TRBV7-9
TGCGCCAGCAGCCAAGAAGAAACTAGCGGGAGCTACAATGAGCAGTTCTTC	CASSQEETSGSYNEQFF	TRBJ2-1	TRBD2	-	TRBV4-1
TGCGCCAGCAGCCAAGATTTTGCGGGAGGAACTAATGAGCAGTTCTTC	CASSQDFAGGTNEQFF	TRBJ2-1	TRBD2	-	TRBV4-1
TGTGCCAGCAGCGCATATGCGGGAGGGGCCGACGAGCAGTACTTC	CASSAYAGGADEQYF	TRBJ2-7	TRBD2	-	TRBV9
TGTGCCAGCAGTGAAGAGGACCCTGGGGACACTGAAGCTTTCTTT	CASSEEDPGDTEAFF	TRBJ1-1	-	-	TRBV6-1
TGTGCCAGCAGCTCGACCCCGAGCCAAAAGAGCAAAAACATTCAGTACTTC	CASSSTPSQKSKNIQYF	TRBJ2-4	-	-	TRBV9
TGTGCCAGCAGCTCCCCGGGGGGGACCTCCTACAATGAGCAGTTCTTC	CASSSPGGTSYNEQFF	TRBJ2-1	TRBD2	-	TRBV7-8
TGTGCCAGCAGTTTAGCACTAACAGGGGAGCGAAATGAAAAACTGTTTTTT	CASSLALTGERNEKLFF	TRBJ1-4	TRBD1	-	TRBV27
TGTGCCAGCAGCTTAGGGGAAACTGAAGCTTTCTTT	CASSLGETEAFF	TRBJ1-1	-	-	TRBV7-9
TGTGCCATCAGTGGAGCGGGAGGAAACGAAAACATTCAGTACTTC	CAISGAGGNENIQYF	TRBJ2-4	TRBD2	-	TRBV10-3
TGTGCCAGCAGCTTGACAGGGCCTACTGAAGCTTTCTTT	CASSLTGPTEAFF	TRBJ1-1	TRBD1	-	TRBV13
TGTGCCAGCAGTTTTACGACAGGGGGAGCTAACTATGGCTACACCTTC	CASSFTTGGANYGYTF	TRBJ1-2	TRBD1	-	TRBV27
TGTGCCAGCAGTTTGGACAGGGGGTTCGAGCAGTACTTC	CASSLDRGFEQYF	TRBJ2-7	TRBD1	-	TRBV28
TGTGCCAGCAGCCTTATGGATGAGCGGTTCTTC	CASSLMDERFF	TRBJ2-1	-	-	TRBV7-2
TGTGCCAGCAGCCGGGGGGGAAATCAGCCCCAGCATTTT	CASSRGGNQPQHF	TRBJ1-5	-	-	TRBV5-6
TGTGCCAGTAGTATTTGGAGGGGGGAAAATCAGCCCCAGCATTTT	CASSIWRGENQPQHF	TRBJ1-5	-	-	TRBV19
TGTGCCAGCGGACGTACGGGTGTCTCCAACTATGGCTACACCTTC	CASGRTGVSNYGYTF	TRBJ1-2	-	-	TRBV28
TGTGCCAGTCAGCAACCGGACAGGGGGGGCGAGCAGTACTTC	CASQQPDRGGEQYF	TRBJ2-7	TRBD1	-	TRBV19
TGCGCCAGCAGTCAGACAGGGAGGTCAGAGACCCAGTACTTC	CASSQTGRSETQYF	TRBJ2-5	-	-	TRBV28
TGTGCCAGCAGTTTTTGGGGGACAGGGTTGGGCACTGAAGCTTTCTTT	CASSFWGTGLGTEAFF	TRBJ1-1	TRBD1	-	TRBV28
TGTGCCACCAGCAGAGCCTATAATGAGCAGTTCTTC	CATSRAYNEQFF	TRBJ2-1	-	-	TRBV15